At least ten counts were recorded for the clone carrying this T cell receptor beta chain. The target antigen is unknown. CDR3 size: 13 residues. Germline V gene lookup returns CDR1 SGHRS and CDR2 YFSETQ. Trimming took off 1 base at V and 8 bases at J, with 10 bases between the two ends. Combining iRepertoire HTBI primers with Arm-PCR of CDR3 regions, the authors built TCR beta libraries. TCRdb processed the multiplex PCR reads anew with MiXCR; each CDR3 protein has one entry. The table lists some 250,000 distinct CDR3 sequences, 15% to 20% of them singletons, with 14% in the top ten. The data are from a study of regulatory T cells in long-lasting Graves disease. Looking at the study overall: For under 3 months, newly diagnosed Graves' patients had been taking antithyroid drugs. Study observations and caveats: Possibly, accuracy suffered from the small sample size.

Time point reported: newly diagnosed GD, antithyroid drugs for less than 3 months. Following extraction of RNA from PBMCs, that RNA was used to make the TCR library. Peripheral blood, at about 9 milliliters, went into EDTA tubes. These data are also associated with another study on T cells in Graves' hyperthyroidism and ophthalmopathy. That study adds: The HTBI set primed first-round TCR CDR3 RT-PCR.

The sequencing used peripheral blood mononuclear cells (PBMCs), collected at new diagnosis, from a patient treated with antithyroid drugs. This sequence was found in a woman in her 30s with Graves disease. The chain uses TRBV5-1 and TRBJ2-1; weak D call: TRBD2 (5 bases). This CDR3 is CASSLFGKDEQFF. CDR3 nucleotide sequence: TGCGCCAGCAGCTTGTTCGGGAAGGATGAGCAGTTCTTC.